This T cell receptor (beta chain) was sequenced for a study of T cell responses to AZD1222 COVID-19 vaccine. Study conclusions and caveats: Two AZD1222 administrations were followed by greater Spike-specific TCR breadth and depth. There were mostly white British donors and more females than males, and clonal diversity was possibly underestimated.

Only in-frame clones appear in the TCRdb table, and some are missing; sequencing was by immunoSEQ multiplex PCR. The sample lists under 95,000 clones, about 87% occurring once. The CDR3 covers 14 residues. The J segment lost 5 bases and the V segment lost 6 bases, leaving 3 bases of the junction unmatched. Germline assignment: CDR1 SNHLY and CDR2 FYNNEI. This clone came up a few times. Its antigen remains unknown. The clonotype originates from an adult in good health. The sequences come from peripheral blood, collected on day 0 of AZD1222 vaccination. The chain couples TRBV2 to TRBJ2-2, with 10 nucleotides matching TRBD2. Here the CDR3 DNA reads TGTGCCAGCAGACTAGCGGGGTTTACCGGGGAGCTGTTTTTT. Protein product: CASRLAGFTGELFF.